This T cell receptor (beta chain) was sequenced for a study of cytomegalovirus exposure and HLA in healthy donors. This CDR3 region has 16 residues. Trimming cost V 0 bases and J 6 bases, with 14 bases left between them. The germline V gene has CDR1 LGHNA and CDR2 YSLEER. The PCR had 60 Vbeta and 13 Jbeta primers. Measured with immunoSEQ multiplex PCR; TCRdb has only the in-frame clones, and not every one. Of roughly 120,000 clones in the sample, around four fifths were seen once. Source material: PBMCs. V is TRBV4-3 and J is TRBJ1-4, with D maybe TRBD1 (5 bases). The receptor was isolated from a man between 25 and 39 years old in good health and CMV-seronegative. This CDR3 is CASSQDRAGLYEKLFF. The CDR3 region has the DNA TGCGCCAGCAGCCAAGATAGGGCAGGGCTTTATGAAAAACTGTTTTTT.